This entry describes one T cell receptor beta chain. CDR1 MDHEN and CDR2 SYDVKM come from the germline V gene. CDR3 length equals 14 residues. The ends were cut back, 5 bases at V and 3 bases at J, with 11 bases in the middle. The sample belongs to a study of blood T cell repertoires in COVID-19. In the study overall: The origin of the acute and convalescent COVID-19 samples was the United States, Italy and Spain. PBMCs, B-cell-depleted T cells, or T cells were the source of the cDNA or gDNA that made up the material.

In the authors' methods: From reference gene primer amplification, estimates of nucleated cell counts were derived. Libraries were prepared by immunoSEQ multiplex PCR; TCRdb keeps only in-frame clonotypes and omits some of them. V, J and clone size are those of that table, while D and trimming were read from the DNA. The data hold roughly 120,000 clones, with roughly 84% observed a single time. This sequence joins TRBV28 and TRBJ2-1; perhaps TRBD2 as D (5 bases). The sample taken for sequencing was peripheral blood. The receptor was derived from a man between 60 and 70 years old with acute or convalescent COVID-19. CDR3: CASSPRASYNEQFF. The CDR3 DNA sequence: TGTGCCAGCAGTCCGAGGGCCAGCTACAATGAGCAGTTCTTC.